The clone carrying this T cell receptor (beta chain) was observed a single time. The sample originates from a study of control samples from healthy donors and cancer patients. CDR3 length equals 15 residues. Germline V gene sequence: CDR1 MNHEY, CDR2 SMNVEV (reference sequence). V shed 2 bases and J 8 bases; nucleotides not matched to a gene: 7. The protocol was immunoSEQ multiplex PCR, while the TCRdb copy is restricted to in-frame clones and leaves out a portion. Here the sample spans approximately 80,000 clones, about 88% being singletons. V and J are TRBV27 and TRBJ1-3, with 9 positions matching TRBD1. What was sequenced was blood. The sequence was obtained from a woman aged 45-59 years in good health. For the CDR3, the DNA is TGTGCCAGCAGTTTAAATGGACAGGGGCGAGACACCATATATTTT. Translating it yields CASSLNGQGRDTIYF.